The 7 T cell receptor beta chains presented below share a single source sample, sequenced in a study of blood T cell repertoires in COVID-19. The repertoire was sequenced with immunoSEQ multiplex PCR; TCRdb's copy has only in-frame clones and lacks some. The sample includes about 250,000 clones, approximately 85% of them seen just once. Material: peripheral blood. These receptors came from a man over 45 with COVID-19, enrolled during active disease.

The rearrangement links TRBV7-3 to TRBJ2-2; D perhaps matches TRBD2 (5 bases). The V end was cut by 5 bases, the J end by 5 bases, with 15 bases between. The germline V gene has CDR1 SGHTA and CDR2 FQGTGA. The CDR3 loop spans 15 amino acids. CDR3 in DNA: TGTGCCAGCAGCCTCTTAGGAGGCGGAACCGGGGAGCTGTTTTTT. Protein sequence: CASSLLGGGTGELFF.

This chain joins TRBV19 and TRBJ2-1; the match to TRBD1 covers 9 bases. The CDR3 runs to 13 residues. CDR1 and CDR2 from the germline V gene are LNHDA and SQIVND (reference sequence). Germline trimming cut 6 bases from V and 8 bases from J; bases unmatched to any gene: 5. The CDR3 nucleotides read TGTGCCAGTAGCCCGACAGGGGGGGATGAGCAGTTCTTC. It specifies CASSPTGGDEQFF.

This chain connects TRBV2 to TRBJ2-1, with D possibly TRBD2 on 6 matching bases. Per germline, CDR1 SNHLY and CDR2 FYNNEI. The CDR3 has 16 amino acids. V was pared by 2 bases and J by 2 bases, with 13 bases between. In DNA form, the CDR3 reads TGTGCCAGCAGTGAATGGGCGGGGAGAACCTACAATGAGCAGTTCTTC. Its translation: CASSEWAGRTYNEQFF. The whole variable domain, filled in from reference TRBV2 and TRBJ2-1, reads EPEVTQTPSHQVTQMGQEVILRCVPISNHLYFYWYRQILGQKVEFLVSFYNNEISEKSEIFDDQFSVERPDGSNFTLKIRSTKLEDSAMYFCASSEWAGRTYNEQFFGPGTRLTVL.

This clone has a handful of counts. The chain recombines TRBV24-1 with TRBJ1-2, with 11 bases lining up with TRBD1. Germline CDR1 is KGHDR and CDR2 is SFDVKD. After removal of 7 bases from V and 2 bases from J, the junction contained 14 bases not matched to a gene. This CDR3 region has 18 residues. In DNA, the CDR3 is TGTGCCACCAGATCGTCTAACCCGGGACAGGGGGAAAACTATGGCTACACCTTC. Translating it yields CATRSSNPGQGENYGYTF.

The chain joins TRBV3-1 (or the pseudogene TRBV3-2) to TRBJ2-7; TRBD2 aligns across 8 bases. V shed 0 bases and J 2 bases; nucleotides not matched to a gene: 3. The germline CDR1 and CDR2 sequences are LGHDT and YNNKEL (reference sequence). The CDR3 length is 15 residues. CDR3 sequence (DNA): TGTGCCAGCAGCCAAGATCCAGCGGGAGCCTACGAGCAGTACTTC. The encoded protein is CASSQDPAGAYEQYF.

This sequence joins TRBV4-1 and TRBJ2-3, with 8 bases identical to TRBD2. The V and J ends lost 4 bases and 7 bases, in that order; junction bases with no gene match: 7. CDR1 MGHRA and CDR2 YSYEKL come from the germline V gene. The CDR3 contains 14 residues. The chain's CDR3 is CASSPPGGPNTQYF. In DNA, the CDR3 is TGCGCCAGCAGCCCTCCGGGGGGGCCGAATACGCAGTATTTT.

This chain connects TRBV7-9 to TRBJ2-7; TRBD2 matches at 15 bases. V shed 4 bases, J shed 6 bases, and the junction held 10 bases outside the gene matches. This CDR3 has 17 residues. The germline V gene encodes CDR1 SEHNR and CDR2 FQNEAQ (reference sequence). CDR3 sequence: CASSSTGTSGGLSEQYF. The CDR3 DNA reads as TGTGCCAGCAGCTCCACCGGGACTAGCGGGGGGCTGTCCGAGCAGTACTTC.